The 28 T cell receptor beta chains reported below all come from one sample, sequenced in a study of blood T cell repertoires in COVID-19 (dated by TCRdb to the early 2020s). Library creation used the immunoSEQ multiplex PCR assay. TCRdb retrieved this table from immuneACCESS and kept in-frame rearrangements only. Not all clones are present; in checked studies, unresolved V genes account for under half, and no reason is known for the remainder. The sample records some 200,000 clones, 88% of which are singletons. Approximately 5.5% of the sample goes to the ten largest clones. The sequencing input was peripheral blood. Every receptor here comes from a man in his forties with active or convalescent COVID-19.

The chain uses TRBV7-3 and TRBJ2-5; maybe TRBD1 (6 bases). Germline CDR1 and CDR2: SGHTA and FQGTGA. The CDR3 runs to 15 residues. V lost 5 bases and J lost 5, with 18 bases in between. CDR3 nucleotide sequence: TGTGCCAGCAGCCCGGGACAAACCCTGGGGGAGACCCAGTACTTC. Its translation: CASSPGQTLGETQYF.

The chain couples TRBV11-3 to TRBJ2-7; 7 nucleotides match TRBD1. V shed 0 bases, J shed 5 bases, and the junction held 10 bases outside the gene matches. This CDR3 spans 16 amino acids. Germline CDR1 reads SGHNT; CDR2 reads YENEEA. The CDR3 DNA is TGTGCCAGCAGCTTAGAGCCTAGGGGGCGCTGGGACGAGCAGTACTTC. Its protein product is CASSLEPRGRWDEQYF.

This chain uses TRBV11-2 with TRBJ1-1; perhaps TRBD1 as D (6 bases). CDR1 is SGHAT and CDR2 is FQNNGV in the germline V gene. V was shortened by 3 bases and J by 7 bases, with 9 bases between the two germline ends. The CDR3 has 12 amino acids. This chain's CDR3 is CASSFGQNEAFF. For the CDR3, the DNA is TGTGCCAGCAGCTTCGGACAGAATGAAGCTTTCTTT.

The V call is TRBV25-1, the J call TRBJ1-6; 8 bases fit TRBD1. The CDR3 is 17 amino acids. Losses at the gene ends were 2 bases for V and 7 bases for J; bases not matched to a gene: 10. Germline lookup yields CDR1 MGHDK and CDR2 SYGVNS. The chain's CDR3 is CASSEPDRGGRNSPLHF. CDR3 nucleotide sequence: TGTGCCAGCAGTGAACCCGACAGGGGTGGTCGGAATTCACCCCTCCACTTT.

The J gene is TRBJ1-6, the V gene TRBV27; the D gene is possibly TRBD1 (5 bases). The CDR3 is 14 amino acids. The V gene's germline CDR1 is MNHEY and CDR2 SMNVEV (reference sequence). The V and J ends lost 4 bases and 3 bases respectively, with 7 bases between them. The CDR3 sequence is CASSSQGYNSPLHF. In DNA, the CDR3 is TGTGCCAGCAGTTCCCAGGGCTATAATTCACCCCTCCACTTT.

J is TRBJ1-4 and V is TRBV27; D is possibly TRBD1 (6 bases). V was trimmed by 1 base and J by 3 bases, leaving 9 bases between them. This CDR3 comprises 15 residues. Germline CDR1 reads MNHEY; CDR2 reads SMNVEV (reference sequence). The CDR3 DNA reads TGTGCCAGCAGTTTATTGGGGACACCTAATGAAAAACTGTTTTTT. Translation: CASSLLGTPNEKLFF.

With regard to this clone: Other nucleotide sequences in the sample specify the same CDR3. The V and J genes are TRBV24-1 and TRBJ2-1, with D tentatively TRBD1 (5 bases). Germline V gene data show CDR1 as KGHDR and CDR2 as SFDVKD. The V and J ends lost 4 bases and 4 bases respectively, with 10 bases between them. CDR3 size: 14 residues. Here the CDR3 DNA reads TGTGCCACCAGTGACCCTACAGGATACAATGAGCAGTTCTTC. This translates into CATSDPTGYNEQFF.

The chain joins TRBV5-1 to TRBJ2-1; TRBD1 agrees at 9 bases. CDR3 length: 19 residues. V gave up 4 bases and J gave up 1 base; unmatched junction bases: 15. Germline CDR1 and CDR2: SGHRS and YFSETQ. The DNA for the CDR3 is TGCGCCAGCAGCACCGGTGGCGGGACAGGGCGGGGGTCCTACAATGAGCAGTTCTTC. Translating gives CASSTGGGTGRGSYNEQFF.

Worth noting for this clone: The same CDR3 can be traced to other DNA sequences in this sample. The V gene is TRBV5-1, the J gene TRBJ2-7; D is possibly TRBD1 (5 bases). Germline CDR1 and CDR2: SGHRS and YFSETQ. This CDR3 has 13 residues. V gave up 0 bases and J gave up 5 bases, with 9 bases separating them. The CDR3 loop is CASSLGGRDEQYF. CDR3 bases: TGCGCCAGCAGCTTGGGGGGCCGGGACGAGCAGTACTTC.

Concerning this clone: The same CDR3 also results from other DNA sequences found in this sample. The rearrangement joins TRBV19 to TRBJ1-5; the match to TRBD1 covers 12 bases. The CDR3 consists of 16 residues. Germline values: CDR1 LNHDA, CDR2 SQIVND (reference sequence). The ends lost 3 bases at V and 1 base at J; junction bases unmatched: 1. The CDR3 DNA reads TGTGCCAGTAGTATCGGGACAGGGGGCAGCAATCAGCCCCAGCATTTT. It yields the protein CASSIGTGGSNQPQHF.

V usage is TRBV18 and J usage is TRBJ2-1; 14 nucleotides match TRBD2. Per germline, CDR1 KGHSH and CDR2 LQKENI. V lost 5 bases and J lost 0; bases outside the gene matches: 9. The CDR3 length is 19 residues. This CDR3 is CASSRQGGLAGDSYNEQFF. DNA of the CDR3: TGTGCCAGCTCAAGACAGGGGGGACTAGCGGGAGACTCCTACAATGAGCAGTTCTTC.

The chain recombines TRBV6-5 with TRBJ2-5, with 7 bases that match TRBD1. Trimming took 7 bases from V and 1 from J; bases not matched to a gene: 6. CDR1 MNHEY and CDR2 SVGAGI come from the germline V gene. The CDR3 has 14 residues. CDR3 in DNA: TGTGCCAGCACAACGGGACAGACCCAAGAGACCCAGTACTTC. Translating it yields CASTTGQTQETQYF.

The chain employs TRBV6-2 or TRBV6-3 and TRBJ2-5; TRBD2 agrees at 13 bases. This CDR3 is built from 15 residues. In germline, CDR1 is MNHEY, CDR2 SVGEGT. V gave up 5 bases and J gave up 5 bases; unmatched junction bases: 5. The CDR3 sequence is CASSPLAGGLETQYF. CDR3 nucleotides: TGTGCCAGCAGTCCACTAGCGGGGGGGTTGGAGACCCAGTACTTC.

The chain carries TRBV6-2 or TRBV6-3 and TRBJ1-1; 7 positions match TRBD1. Per germline, CDR1 MNHEY and CDR2 SVGEGT. The ends lost 4 bases at V and 9 bases at J; junction bases unmatched: 8. The CDR3 is 13 residues long. CDR3 sequence (DNA): TGTGCCAGCAGTTTGTCCGGGACAGTAAAAGCTTTCTTT. Its protein is CASSLSGTVKAFF.

This clone was seen once. The J gene is TRBJ1-4, the V gene TRBV29-1; no reliable D call. Germline lookup yields CDR1 SQVTM and CDR2 ANQGSEA. Between the trimmed V and J ends, which lost 4 bases and 2 bases, there was a span of 14 bases. The CDR3 runs to 15 residues. Here the CDR3 DNA reads TGCAGCGTTGGGACCACGGGATCTACTAATGAAAAACTGTTTTTT. It codes for CSVGTTGSTNEKLFF.

The chain is built from TRBV5-1 and TRBJ1-2; 8 bases map to TRBD1. CDR1 SGHRS and CDR2 YFSETQ come from the germline V gene. Trimming removed 4 bases from V and 3 bases from J; junction bases left unmatched: 8. The length of the CDR3 is 15 residues. CDR3 in amino acids: CASSPRPTGDYGYTF. For the CDR3, the DNA is TGCGCCAGCAGCCCTCGTCCGACAGGGGACTATGGCTACACCTTC.

The chain combines TRBV24-1 with TRBJ1-2; D is ambiguous. The CDR3 sequence is 11 residues long. Germline CDR1 and CDR2: KGHDR and SFDVKD. The V and J ends lost 4 bases and 5 bases respectively, with 4 bases between them. In DNA, the CDR3 is TGTGCCACCAGTGACCCGTATGGCTACACCTTC. It is translated as CATSDPYGYTF.

The J gene is TRBJ2-7, the V gene TRBV11-2; 11 bases fit TRBD2. From germline, CDR1 is SGHAT and CDR2 FQNNGV. The CDR3 covers 17 residues. V trimming: 0 bases; J trimming: 0 bases; junction bases outside the gene matches: 4. CDR3 protein: CASSLDGTSGYSYEQYF. The CDR3 bases are TGTGCCAGCAGCTTAGATGGGACTAGCGGTTACTCCTACGAGCAGTACTTC. Complete variable domain (other parts from reference TRBV11-2 and TRBJ2-7): EAGVAQSPRYKIIEKRQSVAFWCNPISGHATLYWYQQILGQGPKLLIQFQNNGVVDDSQLPKDRFSAERLKGVDSTLKIQPAKLEDSAVYLCASSLDGTSGYSYEQYFGPGTRLTVT.

The CDR3 sequence is CASSVMGGTEAFF. The CDR3 DNA reads as TGTGCCAGCAGTGTAATGGGAGGCACTGAAGCTTTCTTT. The chain links TRBV2 to TRBJ1-1; D gene unclear. The CDR3 loop spans 13 amino acids. Trimming took off 4 bases at V and 4 bases at J, with 10 bases between the two ends. Germline assignment: CDR1 SNHLY and CDR2 FYNNEI.

The rearrangement links TRBV6-2 or TRBV6-3 to TRBJ2-7; 7 nucleotides line up with TRBD1. V lost 4 bases, J lost 1 base, and 4 bases stayed unmatched. The CDR3 has 14 amino acids. Germline V gene sequence: CDR1 MNHEY, CDR2 SVGEGT. The CDR3 DNA reads TGTGCCAGCAGTTCCCCGGGACAGTCCTACGAGCAGTACTTC. Protein sequence: CASSSPGQSYEQYF.

This chain connects TRBV3-1 (or the pseudogene TRBV3-2) to TRBJ2-5; 10 nucleotides line up with TRBD2. Looked up from germline, CDR1 is LGHDT and CDR2 is YNNKEL (reference sequence). The CDR3 is made up of 16 amino acids. V dropped 0 bases and J dropped 5; count of bases not matched to a gene: 6. CDR3 sequence (DNA): TGTGCCAGCAGCCAAGATACTAGCGGGGCGGGGGAGACCCAGTACTTC. Its protein is CASSQDTSGAGETQYF.

The chain's CDR3 is CASSLRGGDSGNTIYF. For the CDR3, the DNA is TGTGCCAGCAGCTTAAGGGGAGGGGACTCTGGAAACACCATATATTTT. V and J are TRBV7-9 and TRBJ1-3; tentative D call: TRBD1 (5 bases). V was pared by 2 bases and J by 0 bases, with 11 bases between. The CDR3 is 16 residues long. Germline-derived CDR1 and CDR2 are SEHNR and FQNEAQ (reference sequence).

CDR3 residues: CASSDLALVEQYF. The CDR3, as DNA: TGTGCCAGCAGTGATTTAGCCTTAGTCGAGCAGTACTTC. The gene calls are TRBV25-1 and TRBJ2-7; D gene unclear. The germline V gene has CDR1 MGHDK and CDR2 SYGVNS. The CDR3 length is 13 residues. V lost 3 bases and J 6 bases, leaving 12 bases between the germline ends.

The chain employs TRBV5-1 and TRBJ2-7; tentatively, D is TRBD2 (5 bases). CDR3 length: 14 residues. V shed 3 bases and J shed 3 bases, with 13 bases lying between them. Germline CDR1 reads SGHRS; CDR2 reads YFSETQ. The CDR3 DNA follows: TGCGCCAGCAGCTATCTAGCTAATGACTACGAGCAGTACTTC. Protein sequence: CASSYLANDYEQYF.

This chain's CDR3 is CASSQGGWSSYEQYF. In DNA, the CDR3 is TGTGCCAGCAGCCAGGGGGGATGGAGCTCCTACGAGCAGTACTTC. The rearrangement joins TRBV3-1 (or the pseudogene TRBV3-2) to TRBJ2-7, with a weak D call TRBD2 (6 bases). The V gene lost 3 bases and the J gene lost 0 bases, with 12 bases spanning the gap. Germline CDR1 is LGHDT and CDR2 is YNNKEL (reference sequence). This CDR3 has 15 amino acids.

The gene calls are TRBV7-9 and TRBJ2-7; no clear D gene. Germline V gives CDR1 SEHNR, CDR2 FQNEAQ (reference sequence). The CDR3 covers 15 residues. The V and J ends lost 0 bases and 5 bases respectively, with 14 bases between them. Here the CDR3 reads CASSLAALGDNEQYF. As DNA, the CDR3 is TGTGCCAGCAGCTTAGCGGCGTTGGGTGACAACGAGCAGTACTTC.

The chain employs TRBV20-1 and TRBJ1-2; the match to TRBD1 covers 7 bases. Losses at the gene ends were 3 bases for V and 2 bases for J; bases not matched to a gene: 3. The CDR3 extends over 13 amino acids. From germline, CDR1 is DFQATT and CDR2 SNEGSKA (reference sequence). In nucleotides, the CDR3 is TGCAGTGCTAGTGCGACAGGGAACTATGGCTACACCTTC. This sequence encodes CSASATGNYGYTF.

This sequence joins TRBV6-5 and TRBJ1-2; no definite D call. This CDR3 has 14 amino acids. Trimming removed 1 base at V and 4 bases at J, with 10 bases between. Germline-derived CDR1 and CDR2 are MNHEY and SVGAGI. Here the CDR3 reads CASSYYQAGYGYTF. CDR3 nucleotides: TGTGCCAGCAGTTACTATCAGGCCGGCTATGGCTACACCTTC.